The clone carrying this TCR beta chain was found once. PCR involved 60 Vbeta and 13 Jbeta primers. The assay was immunoSEQ multiplex PCR, and TCRdb's table has in-frame clones only and misses some. The sample consists of 150,000 to 200,000 clones, approximately 80% of them appearing once. The data derive from a study of cytomegalovirus exposure and HLA in healthy donors. The receptor comes from a male donor in good health and CMV-seropositive. The specimen sequenced was PBMCs.

CDR3 nucleotides: TGTGCCAGCAGCGTCGAGCCGACAGGGTCCTACGAGCAGTACTTC. This encodes CASSVEPTGSYEQYF. The rearrangement joins TRBV9 to TRBJ2-7; 7 positions match TRBD1. Germline values: CDR1 SGDLS, CDR2 YYNGEE. J gave up 1 base and V 2 bases, and 6 bases lay outside the gene matches. The CDR3 sequence is 15 residues long.